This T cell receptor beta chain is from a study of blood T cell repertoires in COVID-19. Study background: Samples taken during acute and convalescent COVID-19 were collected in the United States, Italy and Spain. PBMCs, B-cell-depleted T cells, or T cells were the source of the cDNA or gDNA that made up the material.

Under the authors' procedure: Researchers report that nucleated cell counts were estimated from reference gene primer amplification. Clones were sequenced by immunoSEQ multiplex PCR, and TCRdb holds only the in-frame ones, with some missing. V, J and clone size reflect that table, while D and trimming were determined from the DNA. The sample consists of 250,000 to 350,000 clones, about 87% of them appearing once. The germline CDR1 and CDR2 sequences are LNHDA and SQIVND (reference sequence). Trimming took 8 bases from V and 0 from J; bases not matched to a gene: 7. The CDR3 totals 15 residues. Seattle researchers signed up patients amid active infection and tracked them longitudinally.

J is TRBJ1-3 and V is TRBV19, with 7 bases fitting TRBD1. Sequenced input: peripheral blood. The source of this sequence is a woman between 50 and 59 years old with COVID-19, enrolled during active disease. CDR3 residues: CASRQGAVSGNTIYF. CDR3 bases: TGTGCCAGTCGACAGGGAGCCGTCTCTGGAAACACCATATATTTT.